A selection of T cell receptor beta chains follows, all from one sample in a study of beta chain features in type 1 diabetes. Data came from immunoSEQ multiplex PCR; TCRdb stores just in-frame clones and leaves some out. This sample carries 640,000 or so clones, roughly 13% of them seen once, and the ten largest clones take approximately 0.039%. Sample: naive CD4+ T cells from blood. Receptor source: a man between 18 and 29 years old with type 1 diabetes. The CDR3 runs from the conserved cysteine through the conserved F or W. A D gene is named only where the DNA matches it firmly. Rows may omit the clone size; those that give it use once, few, many or a size class.

few	TRBV27	TRBJ2-5	-	TGTGCCAGCAGCAGGTCGAGGGGTGGCCCGTCTAAGGAGACCCAGTACTTC	CASSRSRGGPSKETQYF
-	TRBV14	TRBJ2-3	-	TGTGCCAGCAGCCAAGATTGGGCCCTGACGGCCACAGATACGCAGTATTTT	CASSQDWALTATDTQYF
-	TRBV27	TRBJ1-1	-	TGTGCCAGCACCGGACCGCTGAACACTGAAGCTTTCTTT	CASTGPLNTEAFF
few	TRBV7-3	TRBJ2-2	-	TGTGCCAGCAGCTTAACGGCCCTCAACACCGGGGAGCTGTTTTTT	CASSLTALNTGELFF
-	TRBV6-5	TRBJ2-6	-	TGTGCCAGCAGTTACGACGGGGCTGGGGCCAACGCCCTGACTTTC	CASSYDGAGANALTF
-	TRBV4-2	TRBJ2-1	TRBD2	TGTGCCAGCAGCCAAGACGGAATAAGCGGGGAACTGAACAATGAGCAGTTCTTC	CASSQDGISGELNNEQFF
few	TRBV29-1	TRBJ2-7	TRBD1	TGCAGCGTCCTGACAGGGGCCCCGGTAGGGCAGTACTTC	CSVLTGAPVGQYF
-	TRBV7-3	TRBJ2-1	-	TGTGCCAGCAGCTTCTGGAATGTCTCCTACAATGAGCAGTTCTTC	CASSFWNVSYNEQFF
-	TRBV2	TRBJ2-3	-	TGTGCCGGCAAGGAGACCCACACAGATACGCAGTATTTT	CAGKETHTDTQYF
few	TRBV5-1	TRBJ2-4	-	TGCGCCAGCAGCTTAGGACCTCTGGCCAAAAACATTCAGTACTTC	CASSLGPLAKNIQYF
few	TRBV2	TRBJ2-5	-	TGTGCCAGCGCGCTCGGGATCTGGGAGACCCAGTACTTC	CASALGIWETQYF
-	TRBV19	TRBJ2-7	-	TGTGCCAGTAGTATCTCGGCGACCACGCCTTCCTACGAGCAGTACTTC	CASSISATTPSYEQYF
few	TRBV28	TRBJ2-7	-	TGTGCCAGCAGTTTACGCGGACTCGAGCAGTACTTC	CASSLRGLEQYF